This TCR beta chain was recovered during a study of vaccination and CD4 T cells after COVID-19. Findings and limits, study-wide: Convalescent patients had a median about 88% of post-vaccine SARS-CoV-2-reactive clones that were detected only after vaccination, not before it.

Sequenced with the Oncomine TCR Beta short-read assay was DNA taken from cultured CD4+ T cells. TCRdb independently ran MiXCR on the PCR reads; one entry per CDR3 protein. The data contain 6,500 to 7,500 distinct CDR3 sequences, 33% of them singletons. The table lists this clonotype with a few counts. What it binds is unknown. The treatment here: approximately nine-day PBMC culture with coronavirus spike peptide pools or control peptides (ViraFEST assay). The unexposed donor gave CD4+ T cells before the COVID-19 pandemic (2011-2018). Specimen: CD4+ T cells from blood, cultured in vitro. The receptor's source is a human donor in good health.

The CDR3 nucleotides read TGTGCCAGCAGCCCGACGACAGTTGCTACCTCATATGGCTACACCTTC. Amino acid sequence: CASSPTTVATSYGYTF. The chain has TRBV6-1 and TRBJ1-2; a possible D gene is TRBD1 (5 bases). The CDR3 spans 16 residues. Germline CDR1 MNHNS, CDR2 SASEGT. V was cut by 6 bases and J by 5 bases, with 22 bases left in between.